Following are 30 T cell receptor beta chains from one sample sequenced in a study of vaccination effects on CD4 cells after COVID-19. Some clones are missing from TCRdb's copy, which holds only in-frame ones; the method was immunoSEQ multiplex PCR. The data hold tens of thousands of clones, with approximately 72% observed a single time. Researchers isolated CD4+ T cells once approximately eleven days of culture had elapsed. Their recognized antigens are unknown. The source was CD4+ T cells from PBMCs cultured without peptide, collected before COVID-19 vaccination. These receptors all come from a human donor who had a prior SARS-CoV-2 infection.

The chain employs TRBV5-6 and TRBJ2-7; D possibly corresponds to TRBD1 (6 bases). This CDR3 has 14 residues. Germline V gene lookup returns CDR1 SGHDT and CDR2 YYEEEE. Trimming removed 6 bases at V and 3 bases at J, with 16 bases between. The CDR3 loop reads CASKVLTGGYEQYF. In DNA, the CDR3 is TGTGCCAGCAAAGTCCTGACAGGCGGCTACGAGCAGTACTTC.

The chain has TRBV15 and TRBJ2-1; D may be TRBD2 (5 bases). CDR3 size: 16 residues. V was pared by 0 bases and J by 9 bases, with 18 bases between. Germline assignment: CDR1 LNHNV and CDR2 YYDKDF (reference sequence). The CDR3 coding sequence is TGTGCCACCAGCAGAGATTCGTCAGAGGGTTTCGGTGAGCAGTTCTTC. Its translation: CATSRDSSEGFGEQFF.

The chain recombines TRBV2 with TRBJ2-5, with D possibly matching TRBD1 (7 bases). This CDR3 contains 14 residues. CDR1 and CDR2 (germline): SNHLY, FYNNEI. V lost 7 bases to trimming and J lost 3 bases, with 15 bases between them. Here the CDR3 reads CASIMAGGKETQYF. The DNA of the CDR3 is TGTGCCAGCATCATGGCAGGGGGGAAAGAGACCCAGTACTTC.

In nucleotides, the CDR3 is TGCAGCGTCCGACAGGGGGACTATGGCTACACCTTC. The encoded protein is CSVRQGDYGYTF. This chain uses TRBV29-1 with TRBJ1-2, with 9 bases matching TRBD1. Trimming cost V 6 bases and J 3 bases; bases outside gene matches: 2. Looked up from germline, CDR1 is SQVTM and CDR2 is ANQGSEA. The CDR3 is made up of 12 amino acids.

The chain joins TRBV6-5 to TRBJ1-2; no definite D call. Trimming pared 3 bases from V and 2 bases from J, leaving 10 bases between. CDR1 and CDR2 (germline): MNHEY, SVGAGI. This CDR3 is 14 amino acids long. The CDR3 region has the DNA TGTGCCAGCAGTTATGTCCCGGCCAACTATGGCTACACCTTC. It encodes CASSYVPANYGYTF.

This chain uses TRBV13 with TRBJ2-5; 11 nucleotides line up with TRBD2. Germline CDR1 and CDR2: PRHDT and FYEKMQ (reference sequence). The CDR3 loop spans 16 amino acids. Trimming at V came to 5 bases and at J to 5 bases, leaving 10 bases not matched to a gene. CDR3: CASSHVAGGLGETQYF. CDR3 nucleotides: TGTGCCAGCAGCCACGTAGCGGGGGGGCTGGGGGAGACCCAGTACTTC.

V is TRBV5-1 and J is TRBJ2-5; no clear D. CDR3 length equals 13 residues. The germline gives CDR1 SGHRS, CDR2 YFSETQ. V lost 0 bases, J lost 2 bases, and 5 bases lay in between. DNA of the CDR3: TGCGCCAGCAGCTTGGGCAGACAAGAGACCCAGTACTTC. Translating it yields CASSLGRQETQYF.

V gene TRBV5-5 combines with J gene TRBJ2-3, with 10 bases identical to TRBD2. CDR3 length equals 17 residues. CDR1 is SGHKS and CDR2 is YYEKEE in the germline V gene (reference sequence). With 4 bases clipped from V and 1 base from J, the junction kept 9 bases outside the gene matches. In DNA form, the CDR3 reads TGTGCCAGCAGCGCCCCACTAGCGGGGCAGGGCACAGATACGCAGTATTTT. Translation: CASSAPLAGQGTDTQYF.

This clone turned up a few times. The chain is built from TRBV3-1 (or the pseudogene TRBV3-2) and TRBJ1-1; D remains ambiguous. V lost 0 bases, J lost 0 bases, and 5 bases lay in between. Per the germline V gene, CDR1 is LGHDT and CDR2 is YNNKEL (reference sequence). CDR3 length: 14 amino acids. The CDR3: CASSQDFLNTEAFF. CDR3 in DNA: TGTGCCAGCAGCCAAGATTTTTTGAACACTGAAGCTTTCTTT.

As DNA, the CDR3 is TGTGCCAGCAGCTTTCATAGCGGGAGGGGCAATGAGCAGTTCTTC. Its protein is CASSFHSGRGNEQFF. This rearrangement joins TRBV5-8 to TRBJ2-1; 11 bases are shared with TRBD2. V shed 2 bases, J shed 6 bases, and the junction held 4 bases outside the gene matches. This CDR3 has 15 residues. Germline V gives CDR1 SGHTS, CDR2 YDEGEE. The variable domain in full, completed from reference TRBV5-8 and TRBJ2-1, reads EAGVTQSPTHLIKTRGQQATLRCSPISGHTSVYWYQQALGLGLQFLLWYDEGEERNRGNFPPRFSGRQFPNYSSELNVNALELEDSALYLCASSFHSGRGNEQFFGPGTRLTVL.

The chain carries TRBV30 and TRBJ2-2, with unresolved D. Trimming left V 5 bases short and J 6 bases short, with 7 bases between. Germline V lookup: CDR1 GTSNPN, CDR2 SVGIG (reference sequence). The CDR3 is 11 amino acids. The CDR3 protein is CAWGLAGELFF. CDR3 bases: TGTGCCTGGGGGCTGGCCGGGGAGCTGTTTTTT.

V is TRBV19 and J is TRBJ1-2, with 8 nucleotides matching TRBD1. The CDR3 extends over 15 amino acids. V was clipped by 6 bases and J by 4 bases; unmatched bases: 10. CDR1 is LNHDA, CDR2 SQIVND, per germline (reference sequence). The CDR3 is CASRDQTGDSYGYTF. The CDR3 bases are TGTGCCAGTAGAGACCAGACAGGGGACAGCTATGGCTACACCTTC.

The chain joins TRBV5-6 to TRBJ1-2; 10 bases are a match to TRBD1. This CDR3 is 15 amino acids long. After removal of 4 bases from V and 7 bases from J, the junction contained 10 bases not matched to a gene. Germline lookup yields CDR1 SGHDT and CDR2 YYEEEE. For the CDR3, the DNA is TGTGCCAGCAGCCGACAGGGGGCGCAGGAACCTGGCTACACCTTC. Its protein is CASSRQGAQEPGYTF.

This clone was detected a few times. The chain is built from TRBV2 and TRBJ1-1; D is uncertain. CDR3 length: 13 amino acids. The V end lost 6 bases, the J end lost 0 bases, and 8 bases lay between the germline ends. In germline, CDR1 is SNHLY, CDR2 FYNNEI. CDR3: CASRANMNTEAFF. In nucleotides, the CDR3 is TGTGCCAGCAGGGCGAATATGAACACTGAAGCTTTCTTT.

The chain combines TRBV5-4 with TRBJ2-7, with D perhaps TRBD2 (7 bases). Germline CDR1 is SGHNT and CDR2 is YYREEE (reference sequence). This CDR3 spans 16 amino acids. V was trimmed by 0 bases and J by 2 bases, leaving 15 bases between them. In nucleotides, the CDR3 is TGTGCCAGCAGCTTGGGCCGGGGGGCTGACACCTACGAGCAGTACTTC. Encoded protein: CASSLGRGADTYEQYF.

The chain links TRBV29-1 to TRBJ2-5; 8 positions match TRBD1. The V gene end was trimmed by 7 bases and the J gene end by 4 bases; junction bases not matched to a gene: 5. Per the germline V gene, CDR1 is SQVTM and CDR2 is ANQGSEA. The CDR3 consists of 12 residues. CDR3: CSGKTGAETQYF. The CDR3 DNA is TGCAGCGGGAAGACAGGGGCAGAGACCCAGTACTTC.

The chain is built from TRBV7-6 and TRBJ2-3; tentatively, D is TRBD1 or TRBD2 (5 bases each). Germline-derived CDR1 and CDR2 are SGHVS and FNYEAQ. CDR3 length equals 15 residues. Trimming left V 2 bases short and J 5 bases short, with 14 bases between. The CDR3 reads CASSLLNTGQDTQYF. In nucleotides, the CDR3 is TGTGCCAGCAGCTTACTCAACACGGGGCAAGATACGCAGTATTTT.

V usage is TRBV3-1 (or the pseudogene TRBV3-2) and J usage is TRBJ2-7, with D unresolved. Trimming stripped 0 bases from V and 12 bases from J, with 12 bases between. The CDR3 consists of 12 residues. From germline, CDR1 is LGHDT and CDR2 YNNKEL (reference sequence). CDR3: CASSQDLRTRYF. DNA for the CDR3: TGTGCCAGCAGCCAAGATTTAAGGACGCGGTACTTC.

Only a few counts were recorded for this clone. Different DNA sequences within this sample yield the same CDR3. The V gene is TRBV5-1, the J gene TRBJ2-1, with 8 bases aligning to TRBD2. CDR1 and CDR2 (germline): SGHRS, YFSETQ. The CDR3 consists of 15 residues. With 0 bases clipped from V and 5 bases from J, the junction kept 4 bases outside the gene matches. As DNA, the CDR3 is TGCGCCAGCAGCTTGGTCCTAGCGGGCAACAATGAGCAGTTCTTC. It specifies CASSLVLAGNNEQFF.

The chain has TRBV6-5 and TRBJ2-3; D uncertain. CDR3 length: 15 amino acids. Germline loops: CDR1 MNHEY, CDR2 SVGAGI. The germline V and J ends were trimmed by 0 bases and 6 bases, with 13 bases remaining between them. This CDR3 reads CASSYSIQTLDTQYF. DNA for the CDR3: TGTGCCAGCAGTTACTCGATCCAGACTTTGGATACGCAGTATTTT.

Only a few counts were recorded for this clone. The chain combines TRBV6-6 with TRBJ1-4; TRBD1 is a possible D gene (6 bases). The CDR3 totals 15 residues. V was clipped by 10 bases and J by 4 bases, with 19 bases between them. Germline loops: CDR1 MNHNY, CDR2 SVGAGI (reference sequence). CDR3 DNA: TGTGCCACCAGGGGATTGTCGCGTGGTAATGAAAAACTGTTTTTT. This codes for CATRGLSRGNEKLFF.

The gene calls are TRBV7-2 and TRBJ2-3, with D uncertain. V gave up 0 bases and J gave up 4 bases, with 8 bases separating them. Germline assignment: CDR1 SGHTA and CDR2 FQGNSA. The CDR3 runs 14 residues. CDR3 bases: TGTGCCAGCAGCTTAGCGTTCGAGCCAGATACGCAGTATTTT. It is translated as CASSLAFEPDTQYF.

The V gene is TRBV24-1, the J gene TRBJ2-3, with a possible D match to TRBD2 (5 bases). This CDR3 region has 14 residues. The V gene lost 4 bases and the J gene lost 2 bases, with 9 bases spanning the gap. Per the germline V gene, CDR1 is KGHDR and CDR2 is SFDVKD. CDR3 protein: CATSEDSSTDTQYF. CDR3 nucleotide sequence: TGTGCCACCAGTGAGGACTCCTCCACAGATACGCAGTATTTT.

There are a few counts of this clone. The chain uses TRBV10-3 and TRBJ1-2; TRBD1 matches 7 bases. In germline, CDR1 is ENHRY, CDR2 SYGVKD. With V trimmed by 6 bases and J by 4 bases, 11 bases remained unmatched. The CDR3 covers 15 residues. In DNA, the CDR3 is TGTGCCATCAGGGAGACAGGGCCGGGGATCTATGGCTACACCTTC. It codes for CAIRETGPGIYGYTF.

The chain employs TRBV11-2 and TRBJ1-4; D possibly corresponds to TRBD1 (5 bases). With 2 bases removed from V and 7 bases from J, the gap between germline ends came to 14 bases. Looked up from germline, CDR1 is SGHAT and CDR2 is FQNNGV. CDR3 size: 15 residues. The CDR3 is CASSLPGQEGEKLFF. The CDR3 DNA reads as TGTGCCAGCAGCTTACCAGGGCAAGAGGGTGAAAAACTGTTTTTT.

The chain combines TRBV5-1 with TRBJ2-5, with TRBD1 matching 9 bases. This CDR3 is 16 amino acids long. Looked up from germline, CDR1 is SGHRS and CDR2 is YFSETQ. Losses at the gene ends were 4 bases for V and 1 base for J; bases not matched to a gene: 8. CDR3 region: CASSRWGQGFQETQYF. CDR3 nucleotide sequence: TGCGCCAGCAGCCGGTGGGGACAGGGTTTCCAAGAGACCCAGTACTTC.

The chain employs TRBV10-3 and TRBJ1-4, with D hard to call. CDR1 is ENHRY and CDR2 is SYGVKD in the germline V gene. V was pared by 4 bases and J by 8 bases, with 8 bases between. The CDR3 sequence is 12 residues long. CDR3: CAISALGEKLFF. The CDR3 region has the DNA TGTGCCATCAGTGCGTTGGGCGAAAAACTGTTTTTT.

This clone was seen only once. The J gene is TRBJ1-2, the V gene TRBV5-1, with D possibly being TRBD1 (6 bases). This CDR3 has 16 amino acids. Trimming stripped 1 base from V and 4 bases from J, with 17 bases between. Germline assignment: CDR1 SGHRS and CDR2 YFSETQ. This CDR3 is CASSLFPGQTTYGYTF. The CDR3 DNA sequence: TGCGCCAGCAGCTTGTTTCCCGGACAGACTACCTATGGCTACACCTTC. Combining the CDR3 with reference TRBV5-1 and TRBJ1-2 gives the whole variable domain KAGVTQTPRYLIKTRGQQVTLSCSPISGHRSVSWYQQTPGQGLQFLFEYFSETQRNKGNFPGRFSGRQFSNSRSEMNVSTLELGDSALYLCASSLFPGQTTYGYTFGSGTRLTVV.

CDR3 sequence reads: CRVPRNTEAFF. DNA of the CDR3: TGCAGGGTCCCGCGGAACACTGAAGCTTTCTTT. V is TRBV20-1 and J is TRBJ1-1; no definite D call. CDR3 length equals 11 residues. Germline V gene sequence: CDR1 DFQATT, CDR2 SNEGSKA (reference sequence).

Written as DNA, the CDR3 is TGTGCCAGCAGGAGGACTAGCGGGTCAGATACGCAGTATTTT. Its translation: CASRRTSGSDTQYF. V is TRBV2 and J is TRBJ2-3; 11 bases line up with TRBD2. V was pared by 6 bases and J by 4 bases, with 3 bases of the junction left unmatched. The germline V gene encodes CDR1 SNHLY and CDR2 FYNNEI. This CDR3 contains 14 residues.